This TCR beta chain came from a study of T cell responses to AZD1222 COVID-19 vaccine. The germline V gene has CDR1 DFQATT and CDR2 SNEGSKA (reference sequence). Trimming stripped 3 bases from V and 4 bases from J, with 12 bases between. CDR3 size: 14 residues. Sequencing was performed with immunoSEQ multiplex PCR; in TCRdb, only in-frame clones are kept and a portion is missing. Of 90,000 to 150,000 clones listed, about nine tenths are singletons. Overall study findings and caveats: Compared with day 0, the breadth and depth of the Spike-specific TCR repertoire rose significantly after two doses of AZD1222.

As concerns this clone: Antigen unknown.

The V gene is TRBV20-1, the J gene TRBJ1-4; the D gene is possibly TRBD1 (5 bases). This clonotype originated in an adult in good health. Material: peripheral blood, obtained on day 0 of AZD1222 vaccination. DNA for the CDR3: TGCAGTGCTAGTCTTCCCCAGGGTAATGAAAAACTGTTTTTT. It specifies CSASLPQGNEKLFF.